Sequencing of this T cell receptor (beta chain) was carried out in a study of blood T cell repertoires in COVID-19. Study in general: The analysed material was cDNA or gDNA that came from T cells, B-cell-depleted T cells, or PBMCs.

The CDR3 extends over 14 amino acids. V lost 5 bases and J 3 bases, leaving 10 bases between the germline ends. Looked up from germline, CDR1 is LNHDA and CDR2 is SQIVND (reference sequence). Per the authors' pipeline: The authors estimated nucleated cell counts from reference gene primer amplification. Profiled with immunoSEQ multiplex PCR; TCRdb holds only in-frame clones, not every one. That table supplies the V and J calls and clone size; D and trimming were determined from the DNA. The profile shows about 150,000 clones, roughly 78% of them singletons. Sequenced material: peripheral blood. The sequence was obtained from a man of 80 years or more with acute or convalescent COVID-19. This chain joins TRBV19 and TRBJ2-2; no clear D gene. The CDR3 sequence is CASSSQHDTGELFF. The DNA for the CDR3 is TGTGCCAGTAGTTCGCAACATGACACCGGGGAGCTGTTTTTT.